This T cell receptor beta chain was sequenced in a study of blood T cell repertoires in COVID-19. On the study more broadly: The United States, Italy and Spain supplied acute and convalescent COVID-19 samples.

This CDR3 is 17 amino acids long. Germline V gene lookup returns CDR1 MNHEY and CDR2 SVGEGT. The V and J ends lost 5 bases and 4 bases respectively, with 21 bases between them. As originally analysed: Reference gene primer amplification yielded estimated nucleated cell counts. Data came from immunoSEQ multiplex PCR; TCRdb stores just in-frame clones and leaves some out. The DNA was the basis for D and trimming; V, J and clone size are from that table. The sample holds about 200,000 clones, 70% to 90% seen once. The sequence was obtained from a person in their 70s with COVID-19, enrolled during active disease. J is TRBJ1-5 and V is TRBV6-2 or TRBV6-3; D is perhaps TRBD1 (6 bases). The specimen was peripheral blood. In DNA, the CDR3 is TGTGCCAGCAGTCCACCGAACAGGGCGGCGGCTAATCAGCCCCAGCATTTT. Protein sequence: CASSPPNRAAANQPQHF.